Presented here are 10 T cell receptor beta chains from one specimen sequenced in a study of blood T cell repertoires in COVID-19. Sequencing used immunoSEQ multiplex PCR; TCRdb keeps in-frame clones, though not all of them. The sample lists 70,000 or so clones; approximately 90% were seen once. Sequencing was carried out using peripheral blood. The receptor source for this set is a woman of 80 years or more with active COVID-19.

The CDR3 DNA reads TGTGCCAGCAGCACAACACTCAGGGGGCTGGGAAATAATTCACCCCTCCACTTT. Its protein is CASSTTLRGLGNNSPLHF. The J gene is TRBJ1-6, the V gene TRBV11-2, with 8 positions matching TRBD1. The CDR3 covers 18 residues. The trim removed 5 bases at V and 5 bases at J, leaving 14 bases unmatched. Germline V CDR1 and CDR2: SGHAT, FQNNGV.

This clone occurred many times. The V and J genes are TRBV18 and TRBJ2-1; perhaps TRBD1 as D (6 bases). The CDR3 runs 18 residues. V lost 5 bases, J lost 0 bases, and 20 bases lay in between. From germline, CDR1 is KGHSH and CDR2 LQKENI. Written as DNA, the CDR3 is TGTGCCAGCTCAATACTCGCAGGGGATGGTTACTCCTACAATGAGCAGTTCTTC. This codes for CASSILAGDGYSYNEQFF.

The genes are TRBV21-1 and TRBJ2-7; the table's D call, TRBD2, was not checked against the DNA. TRBV21-1 is marked as a pseudogene. CDR3 size: 15 residues. CDR3 amino acids: CASSLKAGVRYEQYF. CDR3 bases: TGTGCCAGCAGCCTGAAAGCGGGAGTGAGGTACGAGCAGTACTTC.

The rearrangement uses TRBV4-2 and TRBJ2-7, with 8 bases fitting TRBD1. The CDR3 extends over 15 amino acids. Germline CDR1 is LGHNA and CDR2 is YNFKEQ. The V gene end was trimmed by 1 base and the J gene end by 3 bases; junction bases not matched to a gene: 5. The CDR3 sequence is CASSQARTGYYEQYF. In DNA, the CDR3 is TGTGCCAGCAGCCAAGCCCGGACAGGGTACTACGAGCAGTACTTC.

V is TRBV10-3 and J is TRBJ2-7, with 8 nucleotides matching TRBD1. V shed 5 bases and J 3 bases; nucleotides not matched to a gene: 9. From germline, CDR1 is ENHRY and CDR2 SYGVKD. This CDR3 has 15 amino acids. The CDR3 DNA reads as TGTGCCATCAGTCGTACAGGGGGGATTAACTACGAGCAGTACTTC. Protein sequence: CAISRTGGINYEQYF.

The chain combines TRBV7-2 with TRBJ2-5; no firm D call. CDR3 size: 12 residues. V lost 5 bases to trimming and J lost 0 bases, with 4 bases between them. Looked up from germline, CDR1 is SGHTA and CDR2 is FQGNSA. CDR3 protein: CASSPYQETQYF. The DNA for the CDR3 is TGTGCCAGCAGCCCATACCAAGAGACCCAGTACTTC.

The gene calls are TRBV7-2 and TRBJ2-3; D not certain. The CDR3 is 13 amino acids. Germline V gene data show CDR1 as SGHTA and CDR2 as FQGNSA. Trimming pared 5 bases from V and 8 bases from J, leaving 14 bases between. CDR3 region: CASSPRLRSTQYF. CDR3 coding DNA: TGTGCCAGCAGCCCCCGACTTCGGAGTACGCAGTATTTT.

The chain combines TRBV19 with TRBJ2-4; a possible D gene is TRBD1 (6 bases). The germline V and J ends were trimmed by 6 bases and 4 bases, with 10 bases remaining between them. This CDR3 region has 13 residues. Germline CDR1 and CDR2: LNHDA and SQIVND (reference sequence). This CDR3 is CASSWGLKNIQYF. The CDR3 DNA sequence: TGTGCCAGTAGCTGGGGGCTGAAAAACATTCAGTACTTC. The variable domain in full, completed from reference TRBV19 and TRBJ2-4, reads DGGITQSPKYLFRKEGQNVTLSCEQNLNHDAMYWYRQDPGQGLRLIYYSQIVNDFQKGDIAEGYSVSREKKESFPLTVTSAQKNPTAFYLCASSWGLKNIQYFGAGTRLSVL.

This sequence joins TRBV6-1 and TRBJ2-7, with D possibly TRBD2 on 7 matching bases. This CDR3 has 14 residues. Germline loops: CDR1 MNHNS, CDR2 SASEGT. The V gene lost 1 base and the J gene lost 4 bases, with 11 bases spanning the gap. The CDR3 nucleotides are TGTGCCAGCAGTGAAGGGGGGGGGCAGTACGAGCAGTACTTC. Protein sequence: CASSEGGGQYEQYF.

The chain has TRBV9 and TRBJ2-6, with a possible D match to TRBD1 (6 bases). This CDR3 spans 19 amino acids. Germline V lookup: CDR1 SGDLS, CDR2 YYNGEE. V lost 6 bases and J 2 bases, leaving 24 bases between the germline ends. In nucleotides, the CDR3 is TGTGCCAGCACCCTAAGGACGGAGGACAGAGATCCTGGGGCCAACGTCCTGACTTTC. Amino acid sequence: CASTLRTEDRDPGANVLTF.